In its sample, the clone carrying this T cell receptor (beta chain) was seen many times. Described time point: after trial treatment. This sample's treatment: LDRT plus nivolumab, ipilimumab, low-dose cyclophosphamide and aspirin (RACIN trial). This sample is part of a study of low-dose radiotherapy and immunotherapy resistance in tumors. Primers used for first-strand cDNA, a TRAV- and TRBV-specific set, covered both alpha and beta chains. A 20-cycle PCR with a constant-region primer and V-primer adapter amplified TCRs. MiXCR was run by TCRdb on the reads, yielding one entry per CDR3 protein. The sample has around 58,000 distinct CDR3 sequences; 20% to 25% are singletons. This CDR3 contains 15 residues. Trimming stripped 8 bases from V and 0 bases from J, with 18 bases between.

The origin of this receptor is a male donor with prostate cancer. V is TRBV5-3 and J is TRBJ2-7; weak D call: TRBD1 (8 bases). TRBV5-3 is an open reading frame whose function is uncertain. The sample here was PBMCs, taken after low-dose radiotherapy plus immunotherapy. CDR3 residues: CASSRTGTNSYEQYF. The CDR3 coding sequence is TGTGCCAGCAGCCGGACAGGGACTAACTCCTACGAGCAGTACTTC.